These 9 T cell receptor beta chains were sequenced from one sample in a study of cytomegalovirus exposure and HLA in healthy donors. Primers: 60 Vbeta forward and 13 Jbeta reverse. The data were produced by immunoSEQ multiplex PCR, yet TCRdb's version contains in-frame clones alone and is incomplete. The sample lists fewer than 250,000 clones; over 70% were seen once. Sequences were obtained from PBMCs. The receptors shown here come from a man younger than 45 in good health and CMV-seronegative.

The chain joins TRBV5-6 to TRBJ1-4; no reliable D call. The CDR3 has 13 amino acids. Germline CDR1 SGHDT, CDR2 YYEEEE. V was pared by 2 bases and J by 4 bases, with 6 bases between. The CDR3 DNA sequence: TGTGCCAGCAGCTTCAGGTTTAATGAAAAACTGTTTTTT. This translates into CASSFRFNEKLFF.

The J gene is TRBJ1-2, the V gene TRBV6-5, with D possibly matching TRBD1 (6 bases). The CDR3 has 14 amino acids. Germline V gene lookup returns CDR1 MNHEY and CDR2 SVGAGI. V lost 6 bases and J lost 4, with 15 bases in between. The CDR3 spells CASSRDKALYGYTF. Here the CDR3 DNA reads TGTGCCAGCAGCCGGGACAAGGCACTCTATGGCTACACCTTC.

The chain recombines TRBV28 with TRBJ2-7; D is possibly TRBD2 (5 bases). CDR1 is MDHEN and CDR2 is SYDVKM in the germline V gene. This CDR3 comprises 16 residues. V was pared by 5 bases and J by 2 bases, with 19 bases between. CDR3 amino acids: CASSPTSGSDTYEQYF. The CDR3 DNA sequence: TGTGCCAGCAGTCCAACCTCGGGTAGCGATACCTACGAGCAGTACTTC. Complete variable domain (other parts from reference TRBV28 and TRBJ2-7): DVKVTQSSRYLVKRTGEKVFLECVQDMDHENMFWYRQDPGLGLRLIYFSYDVKMKEKGDIPEGYSVSREKKERFSLILESASTNQTSMYLCASSPTSGSDTYEQYFGPGTRLTVT.

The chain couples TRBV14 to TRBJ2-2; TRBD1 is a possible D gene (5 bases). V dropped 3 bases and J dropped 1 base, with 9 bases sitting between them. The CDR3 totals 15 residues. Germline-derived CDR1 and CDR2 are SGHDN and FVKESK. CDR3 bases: TGTGCCAGCAGCCAGGGGCAGGGGAACACCGGGGAGCTGTTTTTT. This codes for CASSQGQGNTGELFF.

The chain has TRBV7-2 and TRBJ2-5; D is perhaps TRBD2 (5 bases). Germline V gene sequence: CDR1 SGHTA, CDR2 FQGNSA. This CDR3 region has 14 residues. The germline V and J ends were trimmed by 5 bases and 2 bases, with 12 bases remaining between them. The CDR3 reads CASSLTLVQETQYF. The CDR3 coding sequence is TGTGCCAGCAGCCTAACACTAGTACAAGAGACCCAGTACTTC.

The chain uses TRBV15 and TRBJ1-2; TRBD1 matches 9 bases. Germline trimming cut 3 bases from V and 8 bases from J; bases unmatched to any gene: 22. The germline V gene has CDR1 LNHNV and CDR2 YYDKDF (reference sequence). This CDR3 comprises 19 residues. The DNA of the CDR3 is TGTGCCACCAGCAGCGGCCCGAGGGACAGGGCCGCGGGGGGTTGGGGCTACACCTTC. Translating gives CATSSGPRDRAAGGWGYTF.

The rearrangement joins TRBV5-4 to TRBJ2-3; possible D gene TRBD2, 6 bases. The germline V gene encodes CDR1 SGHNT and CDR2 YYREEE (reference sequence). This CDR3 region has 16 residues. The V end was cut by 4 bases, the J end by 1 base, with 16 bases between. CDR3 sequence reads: CASSRETGRGTDTQYF. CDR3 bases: TGTGCCAGCAGCCGGGAGACGGGGCGGGGCACAGATACGCAGTATTTT.

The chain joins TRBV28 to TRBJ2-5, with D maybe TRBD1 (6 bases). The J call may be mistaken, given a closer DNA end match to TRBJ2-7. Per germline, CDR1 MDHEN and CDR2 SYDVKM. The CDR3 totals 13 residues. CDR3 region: CASNRQVSYEQYF. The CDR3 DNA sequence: TGTGCCAGCAATCGACAGGTGTCCTACGAGCAGTACTTC.

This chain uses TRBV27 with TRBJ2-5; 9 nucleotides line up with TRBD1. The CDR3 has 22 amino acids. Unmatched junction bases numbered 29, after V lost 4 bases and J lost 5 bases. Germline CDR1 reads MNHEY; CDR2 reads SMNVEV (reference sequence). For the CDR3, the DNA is TGTGCCAGCAGTTCCCCGCATACCTTATCAGGTGGGACAGGGACAGTTCAGGAGACCCAGTACTTC. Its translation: CASSSPHTLSGGTGTVQETQYF.